The source of this TCR beta chain is a study of T cell responses to AZD1222 COVID-19 vaccine. The repertoire was sequenced with immunoSEQ multiplex PCR; TCRdb's copy has only in-frame clones and lacks some. Of tens of thousands of clones listed, around 90% are singletons. Study results and caveats: Repertoires were obtained only post-peak T cell response.

To note about this clone: What it binds is not known.

The sequencing used peripheral blood, collected on day 0 of AZD1222 vaccination. The clonotype was recovered from an adult in good health.

CDR3 bases: TGCGCCAGCAGTCCCGGGAGCTCTGGAAACACCATATATTTT. Translation gives CASSPGSSGNTIYF. This chain connects TRBV5-1 to TRBJ1-3; D is uncertain. The CDR3 length is 14 residues. V was clipped by 5 bases and J by 0 bases, with 9 bases between them. Germline CDR1 and CDR2: SGHRS and YFSETQ.